The 9 T cell receptor beta chains listed next were all sequenced from one sample in a study of response to subunit inactivated influenza vaccine. TCRdb re-derived calls from the RT-PCR reads in MiXCR, one entry per CDR3 protein. The sample carries 700,000 to 800,000 distinct CDR3 sequences, roughly 18% recorded once. The specimen was PBMCs from blood, collected about 5 days after vaccination. Every receptor here comes from a man in his fifties who received an inactivated influenza vaccine.

This clonotype appeared a few times. The chain combines TRBV20-1 with TRBJ2-3, with D possibly matching TRBD1 (5 bases). The CDR3 contains 17 residues. Germline CDR1 and CDR2: DFQATT and SNEGSKA (reference sequence). Between the trimmed V and J ends, which lost 2 bases and 2 bases, there was a span of 20 bases. CDR3 bases: TGCAGTGCTAGACAGGAGAGGACGTGGGGCTTCACAGATACGCAGTATTTT. Translated: CSARQERTWGFTDTQYF.

This clonotype was picked up a small number of times. The genes are TRBV10-3 and TRBJ2-7; perhaps TRBD1 as D (7 bases). Trimming cost V 10 bases and J 0 bases, with 25 bases left between them. Germline V lookup: CDR1 ENHRY, CDR2 SYGVKD. This CDR3 contains 17 residues. The CDR3, as DNA: TGTGCCACTTACGAAGGAGGGGGCCTTTTCCACTCCTACGAGCAGTACTTC. It codes for CATYEGGGLFHSYEQYF.

This clonotype was found once. The chain combines TRBV7-9 with TRBJ2-7; perhaps TRBD1 as D (6 bases). There are 13 residues in the CDR3. The ends were cut back, 5 bases at V and 3 bases at J, with 11 bases in the middle. CDR1 is SEHNR, CDR2 FQNEAQ, per germline (reference sequence). This chain's CDR3 is CASSNNRDYEQYF. The CDR3, as DNA: TGTGCCAGCAGCAACAACAGGGACTACGAGCAGTACTTC. The variable domain in full, completed from reference TRBV7-9 and TRBJ2-7, reads DTGVSQNPRHKITKRGQNVTFRCDPISEHNRLYWYRQTLGQGPEFLTYFQNEAQLEKSRLLSDRFSAERPKGSFSTLEIQRTEQGDSAMYLCASSNNRDYEQYFGPGTRLTVT.

In its sample, this clonotype was seen a few times. V gene TRBV11-2 combines with J gene TRBJ1-2; 8 bases are shared with TRBD1. V shed 0 bases and J 13 bases; nucleotides not matched to a gene: 4. The CDR3 is 12 residues long. CDR1 is SGHAT and CDR2 is FQNNGV in the germline V gene. The CDR3 sequence is CASSLDRGLSTF. CDR3 nucleotide sequence: TGTGCCAGCAGCTTAGACAGGGGGCTCAGCACCTTC.

CDR3: CASSISGGASTDTQYF. CDR3 bases: TGTGCCAGCTCCATTAGCGGGGGGGCTAGCACAGATACGCAGTATTTT. This chain connects TRBV7-6 to TRBJ2-3; 11 bases match TRBD2. V lost 8 bases, J lost 0 bases, and 7 bases stayed unmatched. Germline CDR1 and CDR2: SGHVS and FNYEAQ. The CDR3 extends over 16 amino acids.

This clonotype was picked up a small number of times. The chain recombines TRBV20-1 with TRBJ2-7; D not resolved. Germline CDR1 DFQATT, CDR2 SNEGSKA (reference sequence). The CDR3 extends over 11 amino acids. Trimming took 3 bases from V and 5 from J, leaving 8 bases between them. The CDR3 reads CSARVGHEQYF. As DNA, the CDR3 is TGCAGTGCTAGGGTGGGCCACGAGCAGTACTTC.

This clonotype showed up just a few times. V usage is TRBV7-2 and J usage is TRBJ2-1, with D possibly being TRBD1 or TRBD2 (5 bases each). The CDR3 is 16 residues long. V lost 5 bases, J lost 2 bases, and 16 bases lay in between. Germline CDR1 is SGHTA and CDR2 is FQGNSA. CDR3 DNA: TGTGCCAGCAGCCGCGCCGGGACGCAGACCTACAATGAGCAGTTCTTC. Its translation is CASSRAGTQTYNEQFF.

The sample holds a few counts of this clonotype. The chain recombines TRBV20-1 with TRBJ2-3, with 8 nucleotides matching TRBD2. After removal of 6 bases from V and 4 bases from J, the junction contained 15 bases not matched to a gene. Looked up from germline, CDR1 is DFQATT and CDR2 is SNEGSKA (reference sequence). The CDR3 consists of 16 residues. CDR3 residues: CSALSGISGRADTQYF. The CDR3 DNA sequence: TGCAGTGCCCTTAGTGGGATCAGCGGGAGAGCAGATACGCAGTATTTT.

This clonotype appeared a few times. This chain joins TRBV7-9 and TRBJ2-1; D gene unclear. The CDR3 runs to 17 residues. Trimming took 4 bases from V and 1 from J, leaving 17 bases between them. The V gene's germline CDR1 is SEHNR and CDR2 FQNEAQ (reference sequence). This CDR3 reads CASSSIIDSPSYNEQFF. CDR3 DNA sequence: TGTGCCAGCAGCTCTATAATAGACTCCCCTTCCTACAATGAGCAGTTCTTC.